The T cell receptor beta chain described here comes from a study of cytomegalovirus exposure and HLA in healthy donors. Findings of the study overall: Generally TCR sequences proved uncommon, though certain public TCRs appeared in numerous donors. Cytomegalovirus-associated status was assigned to some 180 TCR beta chains.

Remarks on this clone: Its target is unknown.

Germline values: CDR1 SGHNT, CDR2 YYREEE (reference sequence). V lost 0 bases to trimming and J lost 6 bases, with 8 bases between them. The CDR3 totals 13 residues. The table came from immunoSEQ multiplex PCR; TCRdb's copy has only in-frame clones and leaves some out. Here the sample spans 130,000 or so clones, roughly 84% being singletons. This chain connects TRBV5-4 to TRBJ2-3, with no clear D. Sequencing was done on a sample of PBMCs. This TCR derives from a woman aged 25 to 45 in good health and CMV-seronegative. The CDR3 loop is CASSLVLRDTQYF. For the CDR3, the DNA is TGTGCCAGCAGCTTGGTCCTCCGGGATACGCAGTATTTT.